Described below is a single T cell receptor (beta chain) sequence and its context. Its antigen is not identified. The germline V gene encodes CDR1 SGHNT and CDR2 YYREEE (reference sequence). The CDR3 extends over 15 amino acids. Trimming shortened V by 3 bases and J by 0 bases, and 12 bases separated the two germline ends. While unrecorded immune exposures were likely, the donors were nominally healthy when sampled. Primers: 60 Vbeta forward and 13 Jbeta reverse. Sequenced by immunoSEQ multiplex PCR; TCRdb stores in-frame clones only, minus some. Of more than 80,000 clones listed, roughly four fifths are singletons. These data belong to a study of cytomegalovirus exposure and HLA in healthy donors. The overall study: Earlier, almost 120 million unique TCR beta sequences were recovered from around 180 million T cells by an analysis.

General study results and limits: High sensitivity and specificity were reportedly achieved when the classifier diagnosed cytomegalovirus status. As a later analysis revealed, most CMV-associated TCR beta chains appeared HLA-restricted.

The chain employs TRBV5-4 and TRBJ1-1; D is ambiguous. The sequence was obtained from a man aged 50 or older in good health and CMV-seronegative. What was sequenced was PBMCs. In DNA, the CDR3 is TGTGCCAGCAGCTCCGGGGAGCTTATGAACACTGAAGCTTTCTTT. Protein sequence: CASSSGELMNTEAFF.